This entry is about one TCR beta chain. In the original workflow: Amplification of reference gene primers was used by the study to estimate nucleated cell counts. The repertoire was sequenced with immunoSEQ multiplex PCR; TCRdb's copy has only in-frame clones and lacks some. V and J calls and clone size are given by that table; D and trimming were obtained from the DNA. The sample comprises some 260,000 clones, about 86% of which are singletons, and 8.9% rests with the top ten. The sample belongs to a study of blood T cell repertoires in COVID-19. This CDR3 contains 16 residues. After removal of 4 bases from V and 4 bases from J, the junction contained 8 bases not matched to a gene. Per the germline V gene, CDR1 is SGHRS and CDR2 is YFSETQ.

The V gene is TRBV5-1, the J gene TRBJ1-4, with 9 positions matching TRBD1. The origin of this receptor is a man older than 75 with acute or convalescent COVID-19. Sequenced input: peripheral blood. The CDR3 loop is CASSVSGTGFNEKLFF. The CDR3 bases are TGCGCCAGCAGCGTCTCCGGGACAGGGTTTAATGAAAAACTGTTTTTT.